The 6 T cell receptor beta chains reported below all come from one sample, sequenced in a study of regulatory T cells in long-lasting Graves disease. To make TCR beta libraries, researchers used iRepertoire HTBI primers and Arm-PCR of CDR3 regions. TCRdb passed the multiplex PCR reads through MiXCR, listing each CDR3 protein once. Found here are 360,000 or so distinct CDR3 sequences, approximately 25% of them singletons; the top ten hold under 35%. The time point denotes: persistent/refractory GD, antithyroid drugs over 5 years with positive TRAb. With RNA extracted from PBMCs as input, the TCR library was made. The sample here was peripheral blood mononuclear cells (PBMCs), taken when the disease was refractory, from a patient treated with antithyroid drugs. The receptors here all came from a woman aged 40 to 50 with Graves disease.

The sample holds many counts of this clonotype. V and J are TRBV27 and TRBJ2-7; 11 bases map to TRBD1. Germline V gene lookup returns CDR1 MNHEY and CDR2 SMNVEV (reference sequence). J lost 2 bases, V lost 5 bases, and 11 bases had no gene match. The CDR3 totals 17 residues. CDR3 in DNA: TGTGCCAGCAGTAAGGACAGGGGGCCCTTACCTGCCTACGAGCAGTACTTC. Translation: CASSKDRGPLPAYEQYF.

This clonotype was observed a few times. The chain recombines TRBV15 with TRBJ2-7, with no clear D. Germline loops: CDR1 LNHNV, CDR2 YYDKDF (reference sequence). V lost 3 bases to trimming and J lost 5 bases, with 11 bases between them. This CDR3 has 13 amino acids. CDR3 protein: CATSSSALNEQYF. The CDR3 DNA follows: TGTGCCACCAGCAGTTCCGCGCTTAACGAGCAGTACTTC.

The rearrangement links TRBV2 to TRBJ2-5, with 9 bases lining up with TRBD1. The CDR3 covers 14 residues. Germline V gives CDR1 SNHLY, CDR2 FYNNEI. The ends lost 6 bases at V and 5 bases at J; junction bases unmatched: 7. The CDR3 nucleotides read TGTGCCAGCAGCACAACAGGGGGCTGGGAGACCCAGTACTTC. Its protein product is CASSTTGGWETQYF.

This clonotype was counted between two and nine times. The chain combines TRBV7-9 with TRBJ1-6; 11 bases map to TRBD1. Per germline, CDR1 SEHNR and CDR2 FQNEAQ (reference sequence). V dropped 10 bases and J dropped 7; count of bases not matched to a gene: 9. CDR3 length: 15 residues. The CDR3 protein is CATSGTGGLNSPLHF. The CDR3 DNA reads as TGTGCCACTTCCGGGACAGGGGGATTAAATTCACCCCTCCACTTT. The full variable domain, in which reference TRBV7-9 and TRBJ1-6 provide the parts outside the CDR3, is DTGVSQNPRHKITKRGQNVTFRCDPISEHNRLYWYRQTLGQGPEFLTYFQNEAQLEKSRLLSDRFSAERPKGSFSTLEIQRTEQGDSAMYLCATSGTGGLNSPLHFGNGTRLTVT.

This clonotype was seen at least ten times. This chain uses TRBV24-1 with TRBJ2-7, with 7 positions matching TRBD2. CDR1 and CDR2 (germline): KGHDR, SFDVKD. Trimming cost V 10 bases and J 5 bases; bases outside gene matches: 13. This CDR3 comprises 14 residues. The CDR3 bases are TGTGCCACTCGGGCGGGAGAAGCTAGCAACGAGCAGTACTTC. Amino acid sequence: CATRAGEASNEQYF.

The chain links TRBV9 to TRBJ2-7; the match to TRBD1 covers 7 bases. Germline V CDR1 and CDR2: SGDLS, YYNGEE. J was trimmed by 2 bases and V by 4 bases; bases with no gene match: 6. The CDR3 runs to 14 residues. The CDR3 DNA follows: TGTGCCAGCAGCCTAGGGACAGAAGCCTACGAGCAGTACTTC. Protein sequence: CASSLGTEAYEQYF. Filled out from reference TRBV9 and TRBJ2-7, the complete variable domain reads DSGVTQTPKHLITATGQRVTLRCSPRSGDLSVYWYQQSLDQGLQFLIQYYNGEERAKGNILERFSAQQFPDLHSELNLSSLELGDSALYFCASSLGTEAYEQYFGPGTRLTVT.